These 13 T cell receptor beta chains came from one sample sequenced in a study of blood T cells in healthy people across ages. Using a J-beta primer mix together with a sample-barcoded 5' primer, a second PCR was run for roughly 6 to 12 cycles. TCRdb reprocessed the 5' RACE reads via MiXCR and lists one record per CDR3 protein. Among approximately 1.5 million distinct CDR3 sequences, approximately 32% were seen once, and the ten largest hold about 11%. Specimen: blood. The receptor set was obtained from a woman under 40 in good health.

The genes are TRBV6-5 and TRBJ2-3; tentative D call: TRBD2 (6 bases). Trimming cost V 4 bases and J 1 base, with 9 bases left between them. This CDR3 is built from 14 residues. Germline CDR1 reads MNHEY; CDR2 reads SVGAGI. CDR3 protein: CASSSRRGTDTQYF. The DNA of the CDR3 is TGTGCCAGCAGTTCCAGGAGGGGCACAGATACGCAGTATTTT.

This clonotype was detected ten times or more. The chain carries TRBV15 and TRBJ2-1, with 8 nucleotides matching TRBD2. With V trimmed by 5 bases and J by 6 bases, 3 bases remained unmatched. The CDR3 has 13 residues. Looked up from germline, CDR1 is LNHNV and CDR2 is YYDKDF (reference sequence). In DNA, the CDR3 is TGTGCCACCAGCGCGGGGGGATTCAATGAGCAGTTCTTC. Its translation is CATSAGGFNEQFF.

This clonotype was seen a few times. The chain links TRBV6-1 to TRBJ1-1, with TRBD1 identical over 7 bases. CDR1 and CDR2 (germline): MNHNS, SASEGT. Losses at the gene ends were 4 bases for V and 0 bases for J; bases not matched to a gene: 5. CDR3 length equals 15 residues. CDR3 DNA sequence: TGTGCCAGCAGTGGGGACAGATACATGAACACTGAAGCTTTCTTT. The encoded protein is CASSGDRYMNTEAFF.

This clonotype has just a few counts. The chain links TRBV6-6 to TRBJ2-7; the match to TRBD2 covers 9 bases. The CDR3 consists of 14 residues. V lost 5 bases, J lost 3 bases, and 5 bases stayed unmatched. Per the germline V gene, CDR1 is MNHNY and CDR2 is SVGAGI (reference sequence). In nucleotides, the CDR3 is TGTGCCAGCAGTCATAGCGGGAGCATCTACGAGCAGTACTTC. This codes for CASSHSGSIYEQYF.

This clonotype came up a few times. V is TRBV7-3 and J is TRBJ2-3; TRBD2 matches at 8 bases. The CDR3 totals 17 residues. Germline lookup yields CDR1 SGHTA and CDR2 FQGTGA. V lost 1 base to trimming and J lost 0 bases; unmatched junction nucleotides: 6. The CDR3 bases are TGTGCCAGCAGCTTAAACAGGCTAGCGGGTAGCACAGATACGCAGTATTTT. This sequence encodes CASSLNRLAGSTDTQYF.

The V and J genes are TRBV7-2 and TRBJ2-7; 7 bases are a match to TRBD1. Germline CDR1 SGHTA, CDR2 FQGNSA. With V trimmed by 0 bases and J by 3 bases, 5 bases remained unmatched. This CDR3 is built from 15 residues. The CDR3 here is CASSLAGQTYYEQYF. The CDR3 DNA reads as TGTGCCAGCAGCTTAGCGGGACAGACTTACTACGAGCAGTACTTC.

J is TRBJ1-5 and V is TRBV15, with 8 bases identical to TRBD1. Germline CDR1 is LNHNV and CDR2 is YYDKDF (reference sequence). There are 17 residues in the CDR3. Germline trimming cut 5 bases from V and 3 bases from J; bases unmatched to any gene: 12. The CDR3 region has the DNA TGTGCCACCAGCGGCGGACAGGGATACAATTCCAATCAGCCCCAGCATTTT. Translating it yields CATSGGQGYNSNQPQHF.

The table lists this clonotype with many counts. The chain employs TRBV4-1 and TRBJ2-5, with 7 bases matching TRBD1. V shed 3 bases, J shed 7 bases, and the junction held 14 bases outside the gene matches. The germline V gene has CDR1 MGHRA and CDR2 YSYEKL. CDR3 length: 16 amino acids. CDR3 DNA sequence: TGCGCCAGCAGCCAGCAACGGACAGGTTCCCCGGGGACCCAGTACTTC. Amino acid sequence: CASSQQRTGSPGTQYF.

The chain recombines TRBV7-9 with TRBJ2-3; TRBD2 aligns across 14 bases. CDR1 SEHNR and CDR2 FQNEAQ come from the germline V gene (reference sequence). The CDR3 consists of 16 residues. V trimming: 5 bases; J trimming: 7 bases; junction bases outside the gene matches: 8. Here the CDR3 reads CASSQTSGGAVNTQYF. The CDR3 coding sequence is TGTGCCAGCAGCCAGACTAGCGGGGGGGCCGTAAATACGCAGTATTTT.

This clonotype was seen repeatedly, ten times or more. This chain connects TRBV25-1 to TRBJ1-2; 8 bases fit TRBD1. The CDR3 is made up of 14 amino acids. The J segment lost 1 base and the V segment lost 5 bases, leaving 3 bases of the junction unmatched. CDR1 MGHDK and CDR2 SYGVNS come from the germline V gene. The CDR3 sequence: CASSLTGGNYGYTF. As DNA, the CDR3 is TGTGCCAGCAGTTTAACAGGGGGTAACTATGGCTACACCTTC.

This clonotype was recorded at least ten times. The chain joins TRBV10-3 to TRBJ1-1; TRBD1 aligns across 8 bases. V dropped 2 bases and J dropped 1; count of bases not matched to a gene: 3. Germline CDR1 is ENHRY and CDR2 is SYGVKD. This CDR3 has 15 residues. The CDR3 loop is CAISEGDRTNTEAFF. CDR3 nucleotide sequence: TGTGCCATCAGTGAGGGGGACAGGACGAACACTGAAGCTTTCTTT.

In its sample, this clonotype was seen a few times. CDR3 bases: TGCGCCAGCAGCCAAGATCTTGCGGGAGGGCTCGTTGAGCAGTTCTTC. It is translated as CASSQDLAGGLVEQFF. This sequence joins TRBV4-1 and TRBJ2-1; 9 bases line up with TRBD2. The CDR3 has 16 residues. Germline V gene lookup returns CDR1 MGHRA and CDR2 YSYEKL. V dropped 0 bases and J dropped 9; count of bases not matched to a gene: 9.

This clonotype was seen repeatedly, ten times or more. The V and J genes are TRBV29-1 and TRBJ2-5, with TRBD2 matching 8 bases. V shed 3 bases, J shed 4 bases, and the junction held 4 bases outside the gene matches. Per germline, CDR1 SQVTM and CDR2 ANQGSEA. The CDR3 has 13 amino acids. In DNA form, the CDR3 reads TGCAGCGTTGACCCCCGGGGGGGAGAGACCCAGTACTTC. Translated: CSVDPRGGETQYF.